The 18 T cell receptor beta chains reported below all come from one sample, sequenced in a study of cytomegalovirus exposure and HLA in healthy donors (TCRdb year 2017). The library was prepared using the immunoSEQ multiplex PCR assay. A mixture of 60 forward primers for TCR Vbeta segments and 13 reverse primers for TCR Jbeta segments was used in the multiplex PCR. Entries here come from immuneACCESS through TCRdb and include only in-frame sequences with V and J called. Some clones fail to appear in such tables; in the studies checked, an unresolved V gene covers under half of the shortfall, and the cause of the remainder is unknown. The sample profile shows roughly 130,000 clones; roughly 84% of them were found once. About 1.2% of the sample is taken by the ten largest. Source material: PBMCs. The receptors derive from a girl under 10 years old in good health and CMV-seronegative.

The CDR3 sequence is CASSLTSVGYNEQFF. The CDR3 DNA reads as TGTGCCAGCAGCCTAACTAGCGTCGGCTACAATGAGCAGTTCTTC. The V and J genes are TRBV13 and TRBJ2-1; TRBD2 matches at 7 bases. Germline values: CDR1 PRHDT, CDR2 FYEKMQ (reference sequence). CDR3 length: 15 amino acids. J was trimmed by 3 bases and V by 5 bases; bases with no gene match: 7.

The chain has TRBV5-1 and TRBJ1-2; weak D call: TRBD1 (5 bases). Germline V gives CDR1 SGHRS, CDR2 YFSETQ. Trimming stripped 3 bases from V and 6 bases from J, with 12 bases between. The CDR3 is 13 amino acids. The CDR3 region has the DNA TGCGCCAGCAGCTCCCAGGGTGCGGATGGCTACACCTTC. Its translation is CASSSQGADGYTF.

The genes are TRBV10-3 and TRBJ2-1; 7 positions agree with TRBD1. With 10 bases clipped from V and 12 bases from J, the junction kept 15 bases outside the gene matches. The CDR3 has 13 residues. Per germline, CDR1 ENHRY and CDR2 SYGVKD. The CDR3 is CASKGQTSDGQFF. CDR3 nucleotides: TGTGCCAGCAAGGGACAGACGTCCGACGGGCAGTTCTTC.

CDR3 sequence: CASSLGQGITRGYTF. The CDR3 nucleotides read TGTGCCAGCAGCCTCGGACAGGGGATTACCCGAGGGTACACCTTC. The chain employs TRBV13 and TRBJ1-2; 9 nucleotides match TRBD1. Germline V gene sequence: CDR1 PRHDT, CDR2 FYEKMQ (reference sequence). The J segment lost 11 bases and the V segment lost 5 bases, leaving 15 bases of the junction unmatched. CDR3 length equals 15 residues.

V usage is TRBV9 and J usage is TRBJ2-7; D is undetermined. This CDR3 is 16 amino acids long. CDR1 and CDR2 (germline): SGDLS, YYNGEE. The V gene lost 0 bases and the J gene lost 2 bases, with 15 bases spanning the gap. CDR3 loop: CASSVARSPLPYEQYF. DNA for the CDR3: TGTGCCAGCAGCGTAGCTAGGTCACCCCTCCCCTACGAGCAGTACTTC.

V usage is TRBV30 and J usage is TRBJ2-3; 11 positions match TRBD2. J gave up 1 base and V 0 bases, and 6 bases lay outside the gene matches. This CDR3 region has 17 residues. Looked up from germline, CDR1 is GTSNPN and CDR2 is SVGIG (reference sequence). The CDR3 spells CAWSVKGLAEGTDTQYF. As DNA, the CDR3 is TGTGCCTGGAGTGTAAAGGGACTAGCGGAGGGCACAGATACGCAGTATTTT.

This clone was counted only a few times. The rearrangement links TRBV6-6 to TRBJ1-5; TRBD1 matches 7 bases. Germline CDR1 reads MNHNY; CDR2 reads SVGAGI (reference sequence). The length of the CDR3 is 14 residues. V shed 6 bases and J 1 base; nucleotides not matched to a gene: 3. CDR3 nucleotide sequence: TGTGCCAGCAGACCACAGGGGAGCAATCAGCCCCAGCATTTT. The encoded protein is CASRPQGSNQPQHF.

The V call is TRBV4-1, the J call TRBJ1-2; TRBD1 matches 9 bases. This CDR3 region has 16 residues. The germline CDR1 and CDR2 sequences are MGHRA and YSYEKL. The V and J ends lost 1 base and 5 bases, in that order; junction bases with no gene match: 8. The CDR3 coding sequence is TGCGCCAGCAGCCAAGGCAGGGCACAGGGGGCATATGGCTACACCTTC. Its protein is CASSQGRAQGAYGYTF.

This clone is a singleton in its sample. J is TRBJ1-1 and V is TRBV7-9; TRBD1 matches 8 bases. J gave up 3 bases and V 1 base, and 13 bases lay outside the gene matches. CDR3 length: 18 amino acids. The V gene's germline CDR1 is SEHNR and CDR2 FQNEAQ (reference sequence). CDR3 sequence: CASSLGAGGRRGDTEAFF. The CDR3 DNA reads as TGTGCCAGCAGCTTAGGGGCAGGGGGCAGACGAGGGGACACTGAAGCTTTCTTT.

The table lists this clone with a count of one. This chain joins TRBV7-2 and TRBJ1-3; D call uncertain. Trimming took 6 bases from V and 2 from J, leaving 11 bases between them. CDR1 and CDR2 (germline): SGHTA, FQGNSA. The CDR3 has 14 residues. The CDR3 protein is CASSFSEAGNTIYF. The CDR3, as DNA: TGTGCCAGCAGTTTCAGTGAAGCTGGAAACACCATATATTTT.

The V call is TRBV28, the J call TRBJ2-7; 8 nucleotides line up with TRBD1. Germline V gene lookup returns CDR1 MDHEN and CDR2 SYDVKM. CDR3 length: 15 residues. Trimming at V came to 7 bases and at J to 4 bases, leaving 12 bases not matched to a gene. Here the CDR3 reads CASTQKRTGRYEQYF. The DNA of the CDR3 is TGTGCCAGCACTCAAAAACGGACAGGGAGGTACGAGCAGTACTTC.

The table lists this clone with a count of one. The J gene is TRBJ2-1, the V gene TRBV10-2, with 7 bases aligning to TRBD1. V shed 3 bases and J 9 bases; nucleotides not matched to a gene: 2. Germline CDR1 and CDR2: WSHSY and SAAADI. The CDR3 loop spans 12 amino acids. The CDR3 DNA reads TGCGCCAGCAGTGAACCAGGGGGTGAGCAGTTCTTC. Protein: CASSEPGGEQFF.

The chain is built from TRBV28 and TRBJ1-2; the D gene is possibly TRBD1 (6 bases). V lost 2 bases and J 6 bases, leaving 13 bases between the germline ends. The CDR3 sequence is 14 residues long. Germline CDR1 MDHEN, CDR2 SYDVKM. In DNA form, the CDR3 reads TGTGCCAGCAGTTTAAGGGGGAGGGGGAATGGCTACACCTTC. It translates to CASSLRGRGNGYTF.

The V gene is TRBV7-2, the J gene TRBJ2-3; D is possibly TRBD1 (6 bases). Germline V gives CDR1 SGHTA, CDR2 FQGNSA. The CDR3 covers 16 residues. V was cut by 2 bases and J by 2 bases, with 14 bases left in between. The CDR3 is CASSLKGVVVTDTQYF. The CDR3 DNA follows: TGTGCCAGCAGCTTAAAGGGGGTTGTAGTCACAGATACGCAGTATTTT.

CDR3 nucleotides: TGCGCCAGCAGCCTACGAGCCGGGACTAGCGGAACAGATACGCAGTATTTT. Translated, it gives CASSLRAGTSGTDTQYF. This chain joins TRBV5-1 and TRBJ2-3, with 11 bases matching TRBD2. Trimming cost V 4 bases and J 3 bases; bases outside gene matches: 10. Germline V lookup: CDR1 SGHRS, CDR2 YFSETQ. The CDR3 has 17 residues.

V usage is TRBV2 and J usage is TRBJ2-5; 8 nucleotides line up with TRBD2. There are 15 residues in the CDR3. The germline gives CDR1 SNHLY, CDR2 FYNNEI. With 4 bases clipped from V and 3 bases from J, the junction kept 7 bases outside the gene matches. CDR3 coding DNA: TGTGCCAGCAGTGGAGCGGGAGATATGGAAGAGACCCAGTACTTC. This codes for CASSGAGDMEETQYF.

This chain joins TRBV19 and TRBJ2-2; 10 positions match TRBD1. Germline CDR1 LNHDA, CDR2 SQIVND (reference sequence). V lost 5 bases, J lost 4 bases, and 4 bases stayed unmatched. The CDR3 sequence is 15 residues long. The CDR3 is CASSWTGGVTGELFF. The CDR3 DNA is TGTGCCAGTAGTTGGACAGGGGGGGTCACCGGGGAGCTGTTTTTT.

V usage is TRBV5-8 and J usage is TRBJ1-3; maybe TRBD1 (6 bases). V was trimmed by 5 bases and J by 3 bases, leaving 12 bases between them. There are 14 residues in the CDR3. Per germline, CDR1 SGHTS and CDR2 YDEGEE. The chain's CDR3 is CASSLKGGGNTIYF. DNA of the CDR3: TGTGCCAGCAGTTTGAAAGGGGGTGGAAACACCATATATTTT.